The source of this T cell receptor beta chain is a study of CD8+ T cells in alopecia areata (dated by TCRdb to the late 2010s). Broadly, across the study: The treated patients, all with moderate-to-severe alopecia areata, were enrolled in an open-label pilot trial of oral tofacitinib given at 5 to 10 mg twice daily. Biopsies were taken from tofacitinib-treated patients at baseline and again at 4 and 24 weeks into treatment, and several of those patients also had a later scalp biopsy. Scalp clonality was compared among normal scalp (n=4), patchy alopecia areata scalp (n=8), and alopecia totalis/universalis scalp (n=8). RNA was extracted with the PAXgene miRNA kit for fixed scalp, the miRNeasy kit for PBMCs, and the RNeasy kit for mouse skin. To study T cell clonal expansion in alopecia areata, the researchers applied high-throughput TCRbeta sequencing to both the C3H/HeJ mouse model and human patients. Scalp tissue and sorted CD4+ and CD8+ peripheral blood T cells from patchy and totalis/universalis alopecia areata patients and from healthy controls were covered by human TCRbeta sequencing. Patients received tofacitinib for 6 to 18 months and were then followed off drug for 6 months to check for delayed response and recurrence. immunoSEQ multiplex PCR using 35 Vbeta forward primers and 13 Jbeta reverse primers was used to amplify TCRbeta CDR3 regions. What the study reported, not specific to this receptor: Unlike mouse skin, which is dominated by gammadelta T cells, normal human skin has resident alphabeta T cells that are also sequenced, and this complicates analysis of the scalp TCR repertoire. Compared with mice, TCR sequences shared between patients were less clear, possibly partly because of HLA diversity across the patient population. Lesional scalp, especially in alopecia totalis/universalis, showed higher clonality and more expanded CD8+ clones than normal scalp, suggesting antigenic drive.

The method was the immunoSEQ multiplex PCR assay. To provide template for TCR sequencing, every sample had RNA extracted and reverse transcribed into cDNA. SuperScript III was used to make first-strand cDNA, primed with a 2:1 mix of oligo-dT and random hexamers. A synthetic immune receptor repertoire was used to measure amplification bias, and any remaining bias was corrected computationally. Regarding the original processing steps: Raw reads were preprocessed to remove errors, and CDR3 was defined by IMGT conventions from the conserved cysteine to phenylalanine. Clonality was computed by normalizing Shannon entropy by log2 of the number of productive unique TCRs and subtracting the result from 1. CD4 or CD8 identity of scalp clones was inferred by cross-referencing scalp TCRbeta sequences with sorted blood CD4 and CD8 repertoires. This is the immuneACCESS table as TCRdb keeps it, with only in-frame sequences that have V and J called. A part of the clones is gone; compared with another copy, unresolved V genes explain less than half, and the rest is unexplained. V and J calls and clone size are as listed in that table; D and trimming were resolved from the DNA. In all, the sample holds more than 200,000 clones, and about 68% of those were seen once. The leading ten clones occupy approximately 1.2% of the sample.

The intended sense of this specimen's time point label: baseline before oral tofacitinib. Peripheral blood and lesional scalp punch biopsies were obtained from patients with alopecia areata. PBMCs were separated by density centrifugation and stained for CD3, CD4 and CD8, after which CD4+ and CD8+ T cells were sorted on a FACSAria. The CDR3 numbers 11 residues from cysteine through phenylalanine. Only CDR3 DNA remains: 33 bases, in frame from the first base. Cut back by 8 bases and 4 bases, the V and J ends lie 11 bases apart. According to the germline V gene, CDR1 reads SQVTM and CDR2 reads ANQGSEA. Regarding this clone: What this receptor recognizes is not known. No per-base quality is available; no much larger clone lies one base away.

The V and J segments used are TRBV29-1 and TRBJ1-2, with no D gene named confidently. This TCR was recovered from a human donor with alopecia areata. The sample here was CD4+ T cells sorted from blood, taken at week 0. Here the CDR3 is given as CSSQSGYGYTF. The sequenced DNA: TGCAGCTCCCAATCCGGCTATGGCTACACCTTC.